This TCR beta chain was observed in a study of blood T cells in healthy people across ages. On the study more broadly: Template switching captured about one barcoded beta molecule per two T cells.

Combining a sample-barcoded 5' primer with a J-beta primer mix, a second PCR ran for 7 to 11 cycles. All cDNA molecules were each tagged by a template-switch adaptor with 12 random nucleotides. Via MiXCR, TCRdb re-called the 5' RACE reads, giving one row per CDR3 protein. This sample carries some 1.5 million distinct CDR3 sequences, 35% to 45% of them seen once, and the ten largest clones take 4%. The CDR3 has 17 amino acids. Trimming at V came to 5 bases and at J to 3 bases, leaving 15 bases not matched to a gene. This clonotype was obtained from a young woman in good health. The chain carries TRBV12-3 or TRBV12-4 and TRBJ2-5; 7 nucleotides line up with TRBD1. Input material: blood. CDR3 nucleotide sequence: TGTGCCAGCAGTCTCCCTCCCGGGACAGAGAGCAAAGAGACCCAGTACTTC. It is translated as CASSLPPGTESKETQYF.